This T cell receptor beta chain was sequenced for a study of blood T cell repertoires in COVID-19. Study-wide context: COVID-19 samples, acute and convalescent, were from the United States, Italy and Spain. T cells, B-cell-depleted T cells, or PBMCs provided the cDNA or gDNA that served as material.

Per the germline V gene, CDR1 is MNHEY and CDR2 is SVGAGI. The CDR3 runs to 15 residues. The V end was cut by 2 bases, the J end by 4 bases, with 11 bases between. Original processing methods: Estimated nucleated cell counts came from reference gene primer amplification. Repertoires were generated with immunoSEQ multiplex PCR, while TCRdb's copy carries only in-frame clones and drops some. V and J calls and clone size come straight from that table; D and trimming were deduced from the DNA. The sample includes roughly 200,000 clones, approximately 80% of them seen just once. The rearrangement uses TRBV6-5 and TRBJ2-2, with unresolved D. What was sequenced was peripheral blood. The receptor was isolated from a middle-aged man with acute or convalescent COVID-19. CDR3 sequence: CASSYDSAGTGELFF. The CDR3 DNA reads TGTGCCAGCAGTTACGACTCCGCCGGCACCGGGGAGCTGTTTTTT.